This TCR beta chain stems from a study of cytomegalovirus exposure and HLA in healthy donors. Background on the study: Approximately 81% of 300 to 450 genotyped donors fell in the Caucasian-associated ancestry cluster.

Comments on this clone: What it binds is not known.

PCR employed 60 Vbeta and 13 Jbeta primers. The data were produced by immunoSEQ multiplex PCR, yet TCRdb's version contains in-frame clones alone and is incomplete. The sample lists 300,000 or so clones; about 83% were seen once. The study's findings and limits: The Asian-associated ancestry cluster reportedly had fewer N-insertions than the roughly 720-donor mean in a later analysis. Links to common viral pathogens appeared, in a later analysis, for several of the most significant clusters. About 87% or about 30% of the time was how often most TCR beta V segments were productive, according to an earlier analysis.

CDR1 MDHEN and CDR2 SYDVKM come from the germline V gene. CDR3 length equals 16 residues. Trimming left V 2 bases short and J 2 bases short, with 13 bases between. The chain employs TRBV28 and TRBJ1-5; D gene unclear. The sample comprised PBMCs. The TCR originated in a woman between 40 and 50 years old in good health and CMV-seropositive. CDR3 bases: TGTGCCAGCAGTTTAGCGCGATCCGTGGGCAATCAGCCCCAGCATTTT. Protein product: CASSLARSVGNQPQHF.